The TCR beta chain described here comes from a study of cytomegalovirus exposure and HLA in healthy donors. Study-level points and caveats: HLA allele associations emerged for around 16,000 TCR beta sequences in a later analysis, at 0.05 false discovery rate. Later analysis associated a missense DCLRE1C variant with TCR beta V- and J-gene trimming.

The CDR3 covers 14 residues. The J segment lost 5 bases and the V segment lost 6 bases, leaving 5 bases of the junction unmatched. Germline assignment: CDR1 LNHDA and CDR2 SQIVND (reference sequence). There are a few counts of this clone. Its antigen is unidentified. With 60 Vbeta and 13 Jbeta primers, the PCR was carried out. TCRdb's copy holds only in-frame clones and misses some; the assay was immunoSEQ multiplex PCR. This sample yields some 170,000 clones, of which about 80% are seen a single time; about 2% belongs to the top ten. The sequencing sample was made of PBMCs. The clonotype was recovered from a man aged 40-50 years in good health and CMV-seronegative. The chain carries TRBV19 and TRBJ2-2, with TRBD1 matching over 8 bases. The CDR3 bases are TGTGCCAGTAGACCGGGACAGGTTACCGGGGAGCTGTTTTTT. Amino acids: CASRPGQVTGELFF.